A single sample is the source of the 22 T cell receptor beta chains below, sequenced in a study of blood T cell repertoires in COVID-19 (dated by TCRdb to about 2020). Receptors were amplified or captured by the immunoSEQ multiplex PCR assay. The clones in this table, taken by TCRdb from immuneACCESS, are in-frame only. Not every clone is retained; where verified, under half of the shortfall comes from an unresolved V gene, and the cause of the rest is unknown. This sample lists nearly 300,000 clones; around 84% were detected once. The ten largest make up roughly 1.6% of the sample. Sequencing was performed on peripheral blood. The receptors derive from a human donor with COVID-19, enrolled during active disease. The donor label of this sample is uncertain.

The chain joins TRBV6-1 to TRBJ1-5, with D maybe TRBD1 (6 bases). CDR1 is MNHNS, CDR2 SASEGT, per germline. This CDR3 spans 16 amino acids. Deletions cut 0 bases from V and 5 bases from J, with 14 bases between. CDR3 sequence reads: CASSEARWTEDQPQHF. For the CDR3, the DNA is TGTGCCAGCAGTGAAGCCCGTTGGACAGAAGATCAGCCCCAGCATTTT.

The chain has TRBV2 and TRBJ2-3; 14 nucleotides match TRBD2. This CDR3 is built from 16 residues. Per germline, CDR1 SNHLY and CDR2 FYNNEI. J was trimmed by 5 bases and V by 4 bases; bases with no gene match: 5. This chain's CDR3 is CASSAGLAGGLDTQYF. Written as DNA, the CDR3 is TGTGCCAGCAGTGCCGGACTAGCGGGAGGTCTAGATACGCAGTATTTT.

This clone was detected a few times. V gene TRBV15 combines with J gene TRBJ2-1; 12 bases map to TRBD2. The CDR3 runs 16 residues. Germline CDR1 LNHNV, CDR2 YYDKDF (reference sequence). Trimming took 3 bases from V and 5 from J; bases not matched to a gene: 5. The CDR3 region is CATSRPGLAGNNEQFF. Written as DNA, the CDR3 is TGTGCCACCAGCAGGCCCGGACTAGCGGGGAACAATGAGCAGTTCTTC.

The chain combines TRBV30 with TRBJ2-3; D possibly corresponds to TRBD2 (6 bases). Germline loops: CDR1 GTSNPN, CDR2 SVGIG (reference sequence). CDR3 size: 16 residues. Between the trimmed V and J ends, which lost 1 base and 0 bases, there was a span of 14 bases. The DNA of the CDR3 is TGTGCCTGGAGTGATCTAGCGAGGCCCAGCACAGATACGCAGTATTTT. Its protein product is CAWSDLARPSTDTQYF.

The rearrangement uses TRBV30 and TRBJ2-7, with D maybe TRBD2 (6 bases). The ends were cut back, 2 bases at V and 2 bases at J, with 16 bases in the middle. CDR1 is GTSNPN and CDR2 is SVGIG in the germline V gene (reference sequence). The CDR3 covers 15 residues. The CDR3 spells CAWSMAGDWAYEQYF. CDR3 nucleotide sequence: TGTGCCTGGAGTATGGCTGGGGACTGGGCCTACGAGCAGTACTTC. The entire variable domain, with the rest obtained from reference TRBV30 and TRBJ2-7, is as follows: SQTIHQWPATLVQPVGSPLSLECTVEGTSNPNLYWYRQAAGRGLQLLFYSVGIGQISSEVPQNLSASRPQDRQFILSSKKLLLSDSGFYLCAWSMAGDWAYEQYFGPGTRLTVT.

This chain's CDR3 is CATSDLIPTSKGSYNEQFF. The DNA of the CDR3 is TGTGCCACCAGTGATTTGATTCCAACTAGTAAAGGAAGCTACAATGAGCAGTTCTTC. The chain is built from TRBV24-1 and TRBJ2-1; perhaps TRBD2 as D (5 bases). Germline loops: CDR1 KGHDR, CDR2 SFDVKD. The CDR3 is made up of 19 amino acids. Trimming cost V 0 bases and J 3 bases, with 20 bases left between them.

The count of this clone is one. The CDR3 sequence is CASSEGAWSWWVGYTF. For the CDR3, the DNA is TGTGCCAGCAGTGAAGGTGCCTGGAGTTGGTGGGTTGGCTACACCTTC. The chain uses TRBV6-1 and TRBJ1-2, with D unclear. This CDR3 region has 16 residues. V lost 1 base and J lost 7, with 19 bases in between. In germline, CDR1 is MNHNS, CDR2 SASEGT.

The chain links TRBV3-1 (or the pseudogene TRBV3-2) to TRBJ2-7; 8 nucleotides line up with TRBD1. J gave up 3 bases and V 0 bases, and 1 base lay outside the gene matches. From germline, CDR1 is LGHDT and CDR2 YNNKEL (reference sequence). The CDR3 totals 14 residues. CDR3 nucleotides: TGTGCCAGCAGCCAAGACAGGGGGCTCTACGAGCAGTACTTC. Protein: CASSQDRGLYEQYF.

This clone has only a few counts. The chain recombines TRBV5-1 with TRBJ2-7, with a weak D call TRBD2 (6 bases). Germline V gene sequence: CDR1 SGHRS, CDR2 YFSETQ. The germline V and J ends were trimmed by 4 bases and 0 bases, with 8 bases remaining between them. This CDR3 is 13 amino acids long. The CDR3 DNA is TGCGCCAGCAGCCCCGGGGGCTCCTACGAGCAGTACTTC. As protein: CASSPGGSYEQYF.

The chain links TRBV5-1 to TRBJ2-3; D might be TRBD2 (5 bases). This CDR3 has 14 amino acids. The V end lost 3 bases, the J end lost 0 bases, and 8 bases lay between the germline ends. Germline V gene lookup returns CDR1 SGHRS and CDR2 YFSETQ. The CDR3 sequence: CASSSRGSTDTQYF. CDR3 bases: TGCGCCAGCAGCTCGCGAGGGAGCACAGATACGCAGTATTTT.

The rearrangement uses TRBV7-9 and TRBJ1-1; TRBD1 agrees at 9 bases. Germline values: CDR1 SEHNR, CDR2 FQNEAQ (reference sequence). This CDR3 has 13 residues. The V and J ends lost 5 bases and 4 bases, in that order; junction bases with no gene match: 2. The CDR3 spells CASSQGQGTEAFF. The CDR3 region has the DNA TGTGCCAGCAGCCAGGGACAGGGCACTGAAGCTTTCTTT.

The J gene is TRBJ2-2, the V gene TRBV6-2 or TRBV6-3; TRBD2 aligns across 7 bases. Germline V gene lookup returns CDR1 MNHEY and CDR2 SVGEGT. With 6 bases clipped from V and 5 bases from J, the junction kept 6 bases outside the gene matches. The CDR3 sequence is 14 residues long. DNA of the CDR3: TGTGCCAGCAGCCTCCGGACTAGTACCGGGGAGCTGTTTTTT. Protein: CASSLRTSTGELFF.

This rearrangement joins TRBV4-3 to TRBJ2-2, with D maybe TRBD2 (5 bases). The CDR3 is 16 amino acids. V was trimmed by 4 bases and J by 1 base, leaving 13 bases between them. The germline CDR1 and CDR2 sequences are LGHNA and YSLEER. The CDR3 spells CASSPPGELNTGELFF. The CDR3 nucleotides are TGCGCCAGCAGCCCTCCCGGGGAGTTGAACACCGGGGAGCTGTTTTTT.

This chain connects TRBV4-3 to TRBJ1-2; 9 bases align to TRBD1. V lost 3 bases, J lost 0 bases, and 17 bases stayed unmatched. The CDR3 is made up of 20 amino acids. The germline gives CDR1 LGHNA, CDR2 YSLEER. The CDR3 here is CASSHLTAGQGSGANYGYTF. CDR3 DNA: TGCGCCAGCAGCCACCTTACGGCCGGACAGGGGAGCGGAGCTAACTATGGCTACACCTTC.

V is TRBV6-1 and J is TRBJ2-7, with 7 positions matching TRBD2. With 3 bases clipped from V and 1 base from J, the junction kept 9 bases outside the gene matches. The CDR3 runs 16 residues. CDR1 and CDR2 (germline): MNHNS, SASEGT. CDR3: CASSEVGRAESYEQYF. As DNA, the CDR3 is TGTGCCAGCAGTGAGGTTGGGAGGGCCGAATCCTACGAGCAGTACTTC.

This chain joins TRBV19 and TRBJ2-3; TRBD2 matches at 9 bases. The CDR3 loop spans 18 amino acids. Per germline, CDR1 LNHDA and CDR2 SQIVND (reference sequence). Trimming cost V 7 bases and J 3 bases; bases outside gene matches: 17. CDR3 DNA: TGTGCCAGTAAAGGGCTAGCGGGAACCCGAGATACGACAGATACGCAGTATTTT. This codes for CASKGLAGTRDTTDTQYF.

V and J are TRBV27 and TRBJ2-4, with a tentative D call TRBD1 (5 bases). V shed 11 bases and J shed 0 bases, with 14 bases lying between them. Germline V gives CDR1 MNHEY, CDR2 SMNVEV (reference sequence). CDR3 length: 14 residues. DNA for the CDR3: TGTGCCGGAAATTACAGGCTAGCCAAAAACATTCAGTACTTC. Amino acid sequence: CAGNYRLAKNIQYF.

The chain couples TRBV21-1 to TRBJ1-6; TRBD1, as called in the table, went unchecked against the DNA. TRBV21-1 has pseudogene status. This CDR3 spans 17 amino acids. DNA for the CDR3: TGTGCCAGCAGCAAAAAGGGGATCAGCTCCTATAATTCACCCCTCCACTTT. The encoded protein is CASSKKGISSYNSPLHF.

This clone was counted once. This chain connects TRBV20-1 to TRBJ2-5, with a possible D match to TRBD2 (7 bases). There are 14 residues in the CDR3. V was clipped by 3 bases and J by 5 bases, with 16 bases between them. Germline V CDR1 and CDR2: DFQATT, SNEGSKA (reference sequence). The CDR3 here is CSASRYGGPETQYF. In DNA, the CDR3 is TGCAGTGCTAGTAGATACGGGGGGCCTGAGACCCAGTACTTC.

The chain carries TRBV7-2 and TRBJ1-6, with 7 bases matching TRBD1. Germline V gives CDR1 SGHTA, CDR2 FQGNSA. There are 16 residues in the CDR3. The trim removed 0 bases at V and 4 bases at J, leaving 3 bases unmatched. The CDR3 DNA sequence: TGTGCCAGCAGCTTAGCCCCGACAGGGTATAATTCACCCCTCCACTTT. It translates to CASSLAPTGYNSPLHF.

The chain employs TRBV19 and TRBJ1-2, with TRBD1 matching 9 bases. The germline V gene has CDR1 LNHDA and CDR2 SQIVND (reference sequence). V shed 6 bases, J shed 8 bases, and the junction held 19 bases outside the gene matches. The CDR3 runs to 17 residues. CDR3 protein: CASRLKGQGLIFGGYTF. In DNA form, the CDR3 reads TGTGCCAGTAGACTAAAGGGACAGGGATTAATCTTCGGAGGCTACACCTTC.

The chain uses TRBV7-9 and TRBJ2-7; a possible D gene is TRBD1 (6 bases). V lost 5 bases, J lost 6 bases, and 23 bases lay in between. The germline gives CDR1 SEHNR, CDR2 FQNEAQ (reference sequence). The CDR3 loop spans 16 amino acids. The CDR3, as DNA: TGTGCCAGCAGCCAGGGGTACTTGGAGCCCGTAGGCGAGCAGTACTTC. It codes for CASSQGYLEPVGEQYF.